This is a list of T cell receptor beta chains from one sample in a study of cytomegalovirus exposure and HLA in healthy donors. Repertoires were generated with immunoSEQ multiplex PCR, while TCRdb's copy carries only in-frame clones and drops some. The table shows over 100,000 clones, with 83% occurring only once. The sample consisted of PBMCs. The source is a man aged 40-50 years in good health and CMV-seronegative. CDR3s include the opening cysteine and the closing phenylalanine or tryptophan. A D gene is named only where the DNA matches it firmly. Clone size is shown for a subset of rows, as once, few, many or a class of expanded clone.

size,D,V,length,J,CDR3,DNA
few,NA,TRBV5-1,14,TRBJ1-1,CASSFQGRNTEAFF,TGCGCCAGCAGCTTCCAGGGCAGGAACACTGAAGCTTTCTTT
NA,NA,TRBV5-4,14,TRBJ2-5,CASSLGGPRETQYF,TGTGCCAGCAGCTTGGGGGGGCCGAGGGAGACCCAGTACTTC
NA,TRBD2,TRBV4-3,15,TRBJ2-7,CASSQTSGAPYEQYF,TGCGCCAGCAGCCAAACTAGCGGGGCCCCCTACGAGCAGTACTTC
NA,TRBD2,TRBV5-1,15,TRBJ2-7,CASSSTSGDSYEQYF,TGCGCCAGCAGCTCCACTAGCGGGGACTCCTACGAGCAGTACTTC
NA,TRBD1,TRBV10-3,13,TRBJ1-2,CAIRDRVNYGYTF,TGTGCCATCAGGGACAGGGTAAACTATGGCTACACCTTC
NA,TRBD1,TRBV5-4,15,TRBJ1-4,CASSSRQGSNEKLFF,TGTGCCAGCAGCTCTCGACAGGGGAGTAATGAAAAACTGTTTTTT
NA,TRBD1,TRBV6-6,15,TRBJ2-2,CASTQDTGGFGELFF,TGTGCCAGCACCCAAGATACAGGGGGTTTCGGGGAGCTGTTTTTT
once,NA,TRBV11-2,14,TRBJ1-4,CASSPRRANEKLFF,TGTGCCAGCAGCCCCCGCAGGGCTAATGAAAAACTGTTTTTT
NA,NA,TRBV4-1,16,TRBJ1-5,CASSQGSPQSNQPQHF,TGCGCCAGCAGCCAAGGATCCCCACAAAGCAATCAGCCCCAGCATTTT
NA,TRBD2,TRBV10-3,16,TRBJ2-7,CAISDILAGGRDEQYF,TGTGCCATCAGTGATATACTAGCGGGGGGCCGCGACGAGCAGTACTTC
few,TRBD1,TRBV28,15,TRBJ2-1,CASSHRTGVYNEQFF,TGTGCCAGCAGTCACCGGACAGGGGTATACAATGAGCAGTTCTTC
NA,TRBD1,TRBV6-1,13,TRBJ2-7,CAVIGQGTHEQYF,TGTGCCGTGATAGGACAGGGGACCCACGAGCAGTACTTC
few,TRBD2,TRBV11-2,15,TRBJ2-1,CASSLIQRGPNEQFF,TGTGCCAGCAGCTTGATCCAGCGGGGGCCCAATGAGCAGTTCTTC
NA,NA,TRBV18,13,TRBJ2-1,CASLSGLYNEQFF,TGTGCCAGCTTATCGGGACTTTACAATGAGCAGTTCTTC
NA,TRBD1,TRBV5-6,17,TRBJ2-5,CASSPHGDRGRQETQYF,TGTGCCAGCAGCCCACATGGTGACAGGGGACGCCAAGAGACCCAGTACTTC
NA,NA,TRBV27,12,TRBJ2-2,CASSLLGAELFF,TGTGCCAGCAGTTTATTGGGGGCGGAGCTGTTTTTT
once,NA,TRBV7-9,16,TRBJ1-1,CASSLGGPPVNTEAFF,TGTGCCAGCAGCTTAGGGGGCCCCCCGGTGAACACTGAAGCTTTCTTT
NA,NA,TRBV7-9,14,TRBJ2-5,CASSFGGSSGTQYF,TGTGCCAGCAGCTTTGGCGGGTCCTCTGGGACCCAGTACTTC
NA,NA,TRBV5-1,11,TRBJ1-4,CASSSGGELFF,TGCGCCAGCAGCTCCGGAGGGGAACTGTTTTTT
NA,TRBD1,TRBV5-1,17,TRBJ2-2,CASSLFLDRENTGELFF,TGCGCCAGCAGCTTGTTCCTGGACAGGGAAAACACCGGGGAGCTGTTTTTT
NA,NA,TRBV5-4,15,TRBJ2-3,CASSLGGRGTDTQYF,TGTGCCAGCAGCTTGGGGGGCAGGGGCACAGATACGCAGTATTTT
NA,NA,TRBV7-2,15,TRBJ1-1,CASSLEGDLNTEAFF,TGTGCCAGCAGCTTAGAAGGGGACTTGAACACTGAAGCTTTCTTT
NA,TRBD2,TRBV20-1,11,TRBJ2-3,CSATEREGLNF,TGCAGTGCGACCGAGCGGGAGGGCCTCAATTTT
NA,TRBD2,TRBV5-6,17,TRBJ2-1,CASSLGTAGAVWGSRFF,TGTGCCAGCAGCTTGGGGACAGCGGGGGCCGTCTGGGGGTCTCGGTTCTTC
NA,TRBD1,TRBV19,18,TRBJ2-5,CASSILNPGQGTGETQYF,TGTGCCAGTAGTATCCTTAATCCTGGACAGGGGACAGGAGAGACCCAGTACTTC
NA,TRBD2,TRBV4-1,15,TRBJ2-7,CASSQVFPSGYEQYF,TGCGCCAGCAGCCAAGTTTTCCCTAGCGGCTACGAGCAGTACTTC
few,NA,TRBV7-9,13,TRBJ1-1,CASSLARETEAFF,TGTGCCAGCAGCTTAGCCAGGGAAACTGAAGCTTTCTTT